Below are 10 T cell receptor beta chains sequenced from a single sample in a study of blood T cell repertoires in COVID-19. Profiled with immunoSEQ multiplex PCR; TCRdb holds only in-frame clones, not every one. The table has around 200,000 clones, 88% seen once. The sequenced sample consisted of peripheral blood. All receptors come from a man in his forties with acute or convalescent COVID-19.

J is TRBJ2-6 and V is TRBV24-1; no clear D gene. Germline loops: CDR1 KGHDR, CDR2 SFDVKD. This CDR3 has 17 residues. The V gene lost 2 bases and the J gene lost 2 bases, with 12 bases spanning the gap. This CDR3 reads CATSDSKLSTGANVLTF. The CDR3, as DNA: TGTGCCACCAGTGATTCCAAGCTATCTACTGGGGCCAACGTCCTGACTTTC.

This chain's CDR3 is CASSQERRGTGVDNEQFF. CDR3 coding DNA: TGTGCCAGCAGCCAAGAAAGGCGCGGGACAGGGGTCGACAATGAGCAGTTCTTC. The chain is built from TRBV4-2 and TRBJ2-1, with 10 bases fitting TRBD1. V trimming: 0 bases; J trimming: 5 bases; junction bases outside the gene matches: 10. Germline V CDR1 and CDR2: LGHNA, YNFKEQ. The CDR3 spans 18 residues.

This CDR3 is CASSEIQGVRTEAFF. For the CDR3, the DNA is TGTGCCAGCAGCGAAATACAGGGGGTTCGCACTGAAGCTTTCTTT. The V call is TRBV9, the J call TRBJ1-1; 8 positions agree with TRBD1. This CDR3 is 15 amino acids long. Germline loops: CDR1 SGDLS, CDR2 YYNGEE. V gave up 3 bases and J gave up 4 bases; unmatched junction bases: 8.

V is TRBV21-1 and J is TRBJ2-1; no DNA check was done on the table's D call, TRBD2. TRBV21-1 is given as a pseudogene. This CDR3 comprises 15 residues. CDR3 protein: CASTDGLAGSGEQFF. Written as DNA, the CDR3 is TGTGCCAGCACCGACGGACTAGCGGGAAGCGGTGAGCAGTTCTTC.

This clone was seen a few times. In the same sample, other DNA sequences code for this CDR3. This chain uses TRBV3-1 (or the pseudogene TRBV3-2) with TRBJ1-1; D is possibly TRBD1 (6 bases). Trimming removed 0 bases at V and 5 bases at J, with 10 bases between. The CDR3 loop spans 14 amino acids. Germline V lookup: CDR1 LGHDT, CDR2 YNNKEL (reference sequence). The CDR3 DNA follows: TGTGCCAGCAGCCAAGACAGGGGAGGGACTGAAGCTTTCTTT. This codes for CASSQDRGGTEAFF.

The chain joins TRBV19 to TRBJ2-4, with TRBD1 identical over 12 bases. CDR3 length equals 20 residues. Germline trimming cut 2 bases from V and 1 base from J; bases unmatched to any gene: 12. Germline values: CDR1 LNHDA, CDR2 SQIVND (reference sequence). CDR3: CASSIFGTGGANRAKNIQYF. The CDR3, as DNA: TGTGCCAGTAGTATATTTGGGACAGGGGGCGCAAATCGGGCCAAAAACATTCAGTACTTC.

This chain connects TRBV7-9 to TRBJ1-2; no clear D gene. CDR3 length: 13 amino acids. Germline V gene data show CDR1 as SEHNR and CDR2 as FQNEAQ (reference sequence). Trimming removed 5 bases at V and 5 bases at J, with 12 bases between. In nucleotides, the CDR3 is TGTGCCAGCAGCCTTTCAGCGGGGTATGGCTACACCTTC. This translates into CASSLSAGYGYTF. The entire variable domain, with the rest obtained from reference TRBV7-9 and TRBJ1-2, is as follows: DTGVSQNPRHKITKRGQNVTFRCDPISEHNRLYWYRQTLGQGPEFLTYFQNEAQLEKSRLLSDRFSAERPKGSFSTLEIQRTEQGDSAMYLCASSLSAGYGYTFGSGTRLTVV.

The V gene is TRBV19, the J gene TRBJ2-1; no clear D gene. Germline V CDR1 and CDR2: LNHDA, SQIVND (reference sequence). V was trimmed by 3 bases and J by 4 bases, leaving 4 bases between them. CDR3 length: 12 amino acids. The CDR3 DNA is TGTGCCAGTAGTATCGGTTACAATGAGCAGTTCTTC. As protein: CASSIGYNEQFF.

The chain carries TRBV7-2 and TRBJ1-5, with TRBD1 identical over 8 bases. CDR1 and CDR2 from the germline V gene are SGHTA and FQGNSA. The CDR3 length is 15 residues. The trim removed 5 bases at V and 4 bases at J, leaving 7 bases unmatched. CDR3 amino acids: CASSPGTGYNQPQHF. CDR3 nucleotide sequence: TGTGCCAGCAGCCCTGGGACAGGTTATAATCAGCCCCAGCATTTT. The full variable domain, in which reference TRBV7-2 and TRBJ1-5 provide the parts outside the CDR3, is GAGVSQSPSNKVTEKGKDVELRCDPISGHTALYWYRQSLGQGLEFLIYFQGNSAPDKSGLPSDRFSAERTGGSVSTLTIQRTQQEDSAVYLCASSPGTGYNQPQHFGDGTRLSIL.

The V gene is TRBV29-1, the J gene TRBJ1-1; 9 nucleotides line up with TRBD1. V shed 8 bases, J shed 1 base, and the junction held 5 bases outside the gene matches. CDR1 and CDR2 (germline): SQVTM, ANQGSEA. This CDR3 region has 13 residues. Here the CDR3 reads CSTWDRANTEAFF. For the CDR3, the DNA is TGCAGCACATGGGACAGGGCGAACACTGAAGCTTTCTTT.